These 31 T cell receptor beta chains came from one sample sequenced in a study of T cells in Graves' hyperthyroidism and ophthalmopathy (dated by TCRdb to about 2019). The library was generated by multiplex PCR. The instrument given in TCRdb is Illumina HiSeq 2000. The TCR beta CDR3 regions were amplified from RNA transcripts. For the first round of RT-PCR on the TCR CDR3, the HTBI primer set was used together with the Qiagen OneStep RT-PCR kit. The raw public reads went through TCRdb reprocessing: fastp at Q25, MiXCR clone calling, in-frame beta chains kept. Each entry is one CDR3 protein sequence, shown with its most common DNA and genes. Across this sample there are some 530,000 distinct CDR3 sequences, with around a fifth seen only once. About 49% of the sample rests with the top ten. The source material was blood. All receptors derive from a woman between 65 and 79 years old with Graves' ophthalmopathy.

This clonotype was found many times. This chain links TRBV11-2 with TRBJ2-5; D is tentatively TRBD1 or TRBD2 (5 bases each). The V end was cut by 2 bases, the J end by 5 bases, with 15 bases between. Germline V lookup: CDR1 SGHAT, CDR2 FQNNGV. The CDR3 contains 15 residues. The CDR3 loop reads CASSLLGESSETQYF. The CDR3 DNA follows: TGTGCCAGCAGCTTATTGGGGGAGTCGAGTGAGACCCAGTACTTC.

In this sample, this clonotype turned up a few times. The rearrangement uses TRBV20-1 and TRBJ2-3, with 8 bases that match TRBD2. Germline CDR1 DFQATT, CDR2 SNEGSKA (reference sequence). Trimming at V came to 8 bases and at J to 4 bases, leaving 8 bases not matched to a gene. The CDR3 contains 13 residues. Here the CDR3 DNA reads TGCAGTTGGACTAGCCCTAGGGCAGATACGCAGTATTTT. It specifies CSWTSPRADTQYF.

The chain is built from TRBV10-3 and TRBJ2-1, with 9 bases matching TRBD2. J gave up 10 bases and V 0 bases, and 10 bases lay outside the gene matches. The germline V gene has CDR1 ENHRY and CDR2 SYGVKD. The CDR3 is made up of 16 amino acids. The CDR3 loop reads CAISESNSGSLGEQFF. The CDR3 bases are TGTGCCATCAGTGAGTCGAATAGCGGGAGTCTAGGGGAGCAGTTCTTC.

J is TRBJ1-2 and V is TRBV20-1; TRBD1 might be the D (5 bases). The CDR3 runs 13 residues. The V gene's germline CDR1 is DFQATT and CDR2 SNEGSKA (reference sequence). V was shortened by 0 bases and J by 7 bases, with 12 bases between the two germline ends. CDR3: CSARDRIGVGYTF. The CDR3, as DNA: TGCAGTGCTAGAGATCGAATAGGGGTTGGCTACACCTTC.

Remarks on this clonotype: Compared with germline, one end of the junction differs, possibly owing to a read error. This chain uses TRBV5-6 with TRBJ2-2, with 12 positions matching TRBD2. There are 16 residues in the CDR3. In germline, CDR1 is SGHDT, CDR2 YYEEEE. In DNA form, the CDR3 reads TGTGCCAGCAGCTTGGGGACTAGCGGGACTCCTCGGGGAGCTGTTTTT. Translating gives CASSLGTSGTPRGAVF. Full variable domain (missing parts from reference TRBV5-6 and TRBJ2-2): DAGVTQSPTHLIKTRGQQVTLRCSPKSGHDTVSWYQQALGQGPQFIFQYYEEEERQRGNFPDRFSGHQFPNYSSELNVNALLLGDSALYLCASSLGTSGTPRGAVFGEGSRLTVL.

This rearrangement joins TRBV6-1 to TRBJ2-5; D is perhaps TRBD1 (6 bases). The CDR3 consists of 14 residues. V shed 7 bases and J shed 5 bases, with 17 bases lying between them. Germline CDR1 and CDR2: MNHNS and SASEGT. CDR3 protein: CASNTGSVWETQYF. The DNA for the CDR3 is TGTGCCAGCAACACAGGGTCAGTTTGGGAGACCCAGTACTTC.

This clonotype has only a few counts. The chain is built from TRBV29-1 and TRBJ1-1; possibly TRBD1 for D (5 bases). The CDR3 loop spans 13 amino acids. The germline V gene has CDR1 SQVTM and CDR2 ANQGSEA. V dropped 5 bases and J dropped 0 bases, with 10 bases sitting between them. This CDR3 reads CSVQGAVNTEAFF. CDR3 DNA sequence: TGCAGCGTTCAGGGAGCCGTGAACACTGAAGCTTTCTTT.

This clonotype appeared a single time. Here the CDR3 reads CASSDSGALNEKLFF. The CDR3 DNA follows: TGCGCCAGCAGCGATTCAGGGGCCTTAAATGAAAAACTGTTTTTT. This sequence joins TRBV5-1 and TRBJ1-4; D possibly corresponds to TRBD1 (6 bases). Trimming left V 4 bases short and J 5 bases short, with 15 bases between. The CDR3 is made up of 15 amino acids. CDR1 is SGHRS and CDR2 is YFSETQ in the germline V gene.

This clonotype turned up a few times. The V and J genes are TRBV6-5 and TRBJ2-2; 9 nucleotides agree with TRBD1. Germline-derived CDR1 and CDR2 are MNHEY and SVGAGI. This CDR3 comprises 21 residues. Trimming took 0 bases from V and 7 from J; bases not matched to a gene: 21. CDR3 protein: CASSYSTPFRPGQGEIGELFF. In nucleotides, the CDR3 is TGTGCCAGCAGTTACTCTACTCCCTTCCGCCCGGGACAGGGTGAAATCGGGGAGCTGTTTTTT.

The chain is built from TRBV7-2 and TRBJ2-3; no definite D call. The germline V and J ends were trimmed by 7 bases and 5 bases, with 7 bases remaining between them. The CDR3 totals 11 residues. The germline V gene encodes CDR1 SGHTA and CDR2 FQGNSA. The CDR3 DNA is TGTGCCAGCAAAGCAGTAGATACGCAGTATTTT. It is translated as CASKAVDTQYF.

The chain employs TRBV27 and TRBJ2-7; 10 nucleotides align to TRBD2. J was trimmed by 0 bases and V by 2 bases; bases with no gene match: 4. The CDR3 loop spans 16 amino acids. Germline CDR1 and CDR2: MNHEY and SMNVEV (reference sequence). The CDR3 region has the DNA TGTGCCAGCAGTTTAAGGACTAGCGGAGTCTCCTACGAGCAGTACTTC. Residues: CASSLRTSGVSYEQYF.

At least ten counts were recorded for this clonotype. V usage is TRBV7-2 and J usage is TRBJ1-1; TRBD1 is a possible D gene (5 bases). Germline V CDR1 and CDR2: SGHTA, FQGNSA. The CDR3 spans 13 residues. V lost 11 bases, J lost 4 bases, and 17 bases lay in between. The CDR3 coding sequence is TGTGCCGGGGGGAAGAGGGCAGGCACTGAAGCTTTCTTT. Its protein product is CAGGKRAGTEAFF.

This sequence joins TRBV4-2 and TRBJ2-1; D possibly corresponds to TRBD2 (5 bases). The CDR3 runs 19 residues. Germline loops: CDR1 LGHNA, CDR2 YNFKEQ. With 0 bases removed from V and 2 bases from J, the gap between germline ends came to 20 bases. DNA of the CDR3: TGTGCCAGCAGCCAAGATCTCACTAGAGGTGGCGGGCCCTACAATGAGCAGTTCTTC. Protein sequence: CASSQDLTRGGGPYNEQFF.

The gene calls are TRBV5-1 and TRBJ2-2; TRBD1 aligns across 8 bases. V shed 4 bases, J shed 7 bases, and the junction held 9 bases outside the gene matches. The germline V gene encodes CDR1 SGHRS and CDR2 YFSETQ. This CDR3 region has 15 residues. The CDR3 DNA sequence: TGCGCCAGCAGCCCTAGGACAGGGTTCGGCGGGGAGCTGTTTTTT. It yields the protein CASSPRTGFGGELFF.

V usage is TRBV30 and J usage is TRBJ2-2; D is unclear. V was trimmed by 4 bases and J by 5 bases, leaving 14 bases between them. CDR1 GTSNPN and CDR2 SVGIG come from the germline V gene (reference sequence). CDR3 size: 14 residues. This CDR3 is CAWNSNSRTGELFF. The CDR3 nucleotides read TGTGCCTGGAATAGTAATAGCAGAACCGGGGAGCTGTTTTTT.

The chain uses TRBV18 and TRBJ1-6; D call uncertain. Trimming stripped 3 bases from V and 5 bases from J, with 8 bases between. Germline V gene data show CDR1 as KGHSH and CDR2 as LQKENI. The CDR3 spans 14 residues. CDR3 bases: TGTGCCAGCTCACCCGGGAGTGATAATTCACCCCTCCACTTT. Amino acid sequence: CASSPGSDNSPLHF.

For this clonotype: An end of the junction does not agree with germline; a read error may underlie this. The chain employs TRBV7-2 and TRBJ2-3; D might be TRBD2 (5 bases). CDR3 size: 15 residues. Germline V gene data show CDR1 as SGHTA and CDR2 as FQGNSA. CDR3 sequence reads: CASSLRGQSIDTQYF. CDR3 nucleotides: TGTGCCAGCAGCTTACGGGGTCAGAGCATAGATACGCAGTATTTT.

V and J are TRBV3-1 and TRBJ2-7; the match to TRBD2 covers 7 bases. Germline V gene sequence: CDR1 LGHDT, CDR2 YNNKEL (reference sequence). The CDR3 length is 13 residues. The V and J ends lost 4 bases and 7 bases, in that order; junction bases with no gene match: 7. CDR3: CASSPSLAAEQYF. For the CDR3, the DNA is TGTGCCAGCAGCCCTTCGCTAGCGGCAGAGCAGTACTTC.

The genes are TRBV5-6 and TRBJ1-6, with D unclear. The CDR3 is 16 residues long. The germline V gene has CDR1 SGHDT and CDR2 YYEEEE. Trimming shortened V by 0 bases and J by 7 bases, and 14 bases separated the two germline ends. The CDR3 nucleotides are TGTGCCAGCAGCTTGGGCAGTGCGGGAGTAAATTCACCCCTCCACTTT. As protein: CASSLGSAGVNSPLHF. Full variable domain (outside the CDR3, taken from reference TRBV5-6 and TRBJ1-6): DAGVTQSPTHLIKTRGQQVTLRCSPKSGHDTVSWYQQALGQGPQFIFQYYEEEERQRGNFPDRFSGHQFPNYSSELNVNALLLGDSALYLCASSLGSAGVNSPLHFGNGTRLTVT.

V usage is TRBV30 and J usage is TRBJ2-5; D gene ambiguous. The V end was cut by 0 bases, the J end by 5 bases, with 7 bases between. Per germline, CDR1 GTSNPN and CDR2 SVGIG (reference sequence). The CDR3 is 12 amino acids. The CDR3 region is CAWSVNLETQYF. DNA for the CDR3: TGTGCCTGGAGTGTAAACCTGGAGACCCAGTACTTC.

In this sample, this clonotype turned up a few times. The chain links TRBV3-1 to TRBJ2-1; the D gene is possibly TRBD2 (6 bases). CDR1 and CDR2 from the germline V gene are LGHDT and YNNKEL (reference sequence). The germline V and J ends were trimmed by 2 bases and 7 bases, with 6 bases remaining between them. The CDR3 extends over 12 amino acids. The CDR3 loop is CASSQRGNEQFF. The CDR3 DNA reads as TGTGCCAGCAGCCAACGGGGGAATGAGCAGTTCTTC.

The genes are TRBV5-1 and TRBJ2-1, with 8 positions matching TRBD1. CDR3 length: 15 residues. Trimming took 0 bases from V and 7 from J; bases not matched to a gene: 6. Germline V lookup: CDR1 SGHRS, CDR2 YFSETQ. CDR3 sequence: CASSLAPDRANEQFF. The CDR3 nucleotides read TGCGCCAGCAGCTTGGCGCCGGACAGGGCGAATGAGCAGTTCTTC. Full variable domain (missing parts from reference TRBV5-1 and TRBJ2-1): KAGVTQTPRYLIKTRGQQVTLSCSPISGHRSVSWYQQTPGQGLQFLFEYFSETQRNKGNFPGRFSGRQFSNSRSEMNVSTLELGDSALYLCASSLAPDRANEQFFGPGTRLTVL.

With regard to this clonotype: A much more abundant neighbour one base away suggests this may be a read error. The gene calls are TRBV12-3 or TRBV12-4 and TRBJ2-2, with D perhaps being TRBD1 or TRBD2 (6 bases each). CDR3 length: 16 residues. The CDR3 region has the DNA TGTGCCAGCAGTTTAGTGGGGGGCACAAACACCGGGGAGCTGTCTTTT. Translated: CASSLVGGTNTGELSF.

The chain is built from TRBV9 and TRBJ1-1; tentative D call: TRBD1 (6 bases). V gave up 4 bases and J gave up 5 bases, with 18 bases separating them. CDR3 size: 15 residues. Germline CDR1 is SGDLS and CDR2 is YYNGEE. The CDR3 coding sequence is TGTGCCAGCAGCCCCACAGTGGGGGGGCTGACTGAAGCTTTCTTT. Translated: CASSPTVGGLTEAFF.

The chain joins TRBV20-1 to TRBJ1-4; TRBD1 matches at 9 bases. Per the germline V gene, CDR1 is DFQATT and CDR2 is SNEGSKA (reference sequence). The CDR3 length is 14 residues. Trimming at V came to 3 bases and at J to 7 bases, leaving 6 bases not matched to a gene. CDR3 in amino acids: CSARPQGAGEKLFF. CDR3 DNA sequence: TGCAGTGCTAGGCCACAGGGGGCGGGTGAAAAACTGTTTTTT.

V usage is TRBV12-3 or TRBV12-4 and J usage is TRBJ2-7; TRBD1 aligns across 8 bases. CDR3 size: 17 residues. The trim removed 3 bases at V and 0 bases at J, leaving 10 bases unmatched. The CDR3 here is CASSFHLGDRSSYEQYF. CDR3 coding DNA: TGTGCCAGCAGTTTCCACTTAGGGGACAGGTCCTCCTACGAGCAGTACTTC.

The rearrangement uses TRBV20-1 and TRBJ2-5, with 8 nucleotides matching TRBD2. V was clipped by 3 bases and J by 4 bases; unmatched bases: 10. The CDR3 consists of 15 residues. Germline values: CDR1 DFQATT, CDR2 SNEGSKA (reference sequence). The CDR3 bases are TGCAGTGCTAGGTACAGCGGGAGTCTCGGAGAGACCCAGTACTTC. It translates to CSARYSGSLGETQYF.

This clonotype was seen more than once but under ten times. The chain joins TRBV20-1 to TRBJ2-3; D is ambiguous. Trimming shortened V by 8 bases and J by 4 bases, and 16 bases separated the two germline ends. The V gene's germline CDR1 is DFQATT and CDR2 SNEGSKA (reference sequence). The CDR3 is 13 amino acids. The CDR3 protein is CSYASLSADTQYF. CDR3 DNA sequence: TGCAGTTATGCCTCTCTTTCGGCAGATACGCAGTATTTT.

This clonotype appeared a few times. The chain carries TRBV5-8 and TRBJ1-1; tentative D call: TRBD1 (5 bases). Between the trimmed V and J ends, which lost 0 bases and 2 bases, there was a span of 14 bases. CDR1 SGHTS and CDR2 YDEGEE come from the germline V gene. CDR3 length: 16 amino acids. The CDR3 sequence: CASSLEQGWENTEAFF. Written as DNA, the CDR3 is TGTGCCAGCAGCTTGGAGCAGGGATGGGAAAACACTGAAGCTTTCTTT.

In its sample, this clonotype was seen a few times. J is TRBJ2-2 and V is TRBV15; D gene ambiguous. The ends were cut back, 4 bases at V and 4 bases at J, with 10 bases in the middle. The CDR3 is 14 residues long. Germline-derived CDR1 and CDR2 are LNHNV and YYDKDF (reference sequence). CDR3 region: CATSTPDPTGELFF. In DNA form, the CDR3 reads TGTGCCACCAGCACCCCCGATCCCACCGGGGAGCTGTTTTTT.

The V gene is TRBV10-3, the J gene TRBJ1-1; no clear D. V was shortened by 0 bases and J by 4 bases, with 24 bases between the two germline ends. Per germline, CDR1 ENHRY and CDR2 SYGVKD. CDR3 size: 19 residues. The CDR3 loop is CAISESSSSSTLTGTEAFF. In DNA, the CDR3 is TGTGCCATCAGTGAGTCGAGCTCCAGTAGCACGCTCACGGGCACTGAAGCTTTCTTT.